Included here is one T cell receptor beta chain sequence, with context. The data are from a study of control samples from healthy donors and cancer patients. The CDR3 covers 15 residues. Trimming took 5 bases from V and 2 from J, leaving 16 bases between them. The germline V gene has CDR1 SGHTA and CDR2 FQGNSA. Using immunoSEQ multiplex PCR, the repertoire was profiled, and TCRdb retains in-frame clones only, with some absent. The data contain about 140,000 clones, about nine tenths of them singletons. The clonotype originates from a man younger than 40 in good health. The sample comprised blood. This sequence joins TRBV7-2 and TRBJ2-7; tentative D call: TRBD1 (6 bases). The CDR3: CASSQIADRAYEQYF. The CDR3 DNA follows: TGTGCCAGCAGCCAGATTGCGGACAGAGCCTACGAGCAGTACTTC.